These 8 T cell receptor beta chains originate from one sample sequenced in a study of T-cell reconstitution after alpha-beta-depleted transplantation in children (dated by TCRdb to the mid-2010s). Libraries were constructed by PCR. Sequencing instrument: Illumina HiSeq 2500. TCR libraries were prepared with molecular barcoding, using unique molecular identifiers to normalize TCRbeta repertoire quantification. TCRdb reprocessing: public reads trimmed at Q25 with fastp, clones called with MiXCR, in-frame beta chains kept. Rows matching on CDR3 protein sequence are summarized as one entry with the most common DNA and genes. The sample table contains under 250,000 distinct CDR3 sequences; only one count was recorded for 17% of them. Approximately 40% of the sample is taken by the ten largest. What the treatment or condition label conveys for this sample: allogeneic hematopoietic cell transplantation with graft depleted of TCRalphabeta T cells and CD19 B cells.

The specimen was PBMCs, mostly from graft donor cells, collected 360 days after TCRalphabeta/CD19-depleted stem cell transplant. The receptors originated from a male patient aged 2 to 9 who had a stem cell transplant for acute lymphoblastic leukemia, so the T cells may come from the graft donor.

Only a few counts were recorded for this clonotype. This chain connects TRBV2 to TRBJ2-2; TRBD2 matches 7 bases. CDR1 and CDR2 from the germline V gene are SNHLY and FYNNEI. The CDR3 is 16 amino acids. V was pared by 6 bases and J by 4 bases, with 11 bases of the junction left unmatched. CDR3 amino acids: CASRGNLADPTGELFF. The CDR3 nucleotides are TGTGCCAGCAGGGGAAACCTAGCGGACCCCACCGGGGAGCTGTTTTTT.

This clonotype was recorded a few times. The chain recombines TRBV9 with TRBJ1-1; 8 bases line up with TRBD1. J lost 5 bases, V lost 3 bases, and 6 bases had no gene match. Germline values: CDR1 SGDLS, CDR2 YYNGEE. The CDR3 is 14 amino acids. The CDR3 is CASSEQGEGTEAFF. The CDR3 DNA follows: TGTGCCAGCAGCGAACAGGGGGAAGGGACTGAAGCTTTCTTT.

The chain joins TRBV4-3 to TRBJ1-1; D remains ambiguous. CDR3 length: 16 amino acids. Germline V gene sequence: CDR1 LGHNA, CDR2 YSLEER. Trimming shortened V by 2 bases and J by 1 base, and 14 bases separated the two germline ends. CDR3 protein: CASSQKGGFGNTEAFF. The CDR3 DNA sequence: TGCGCCAGCAGCCAAAAAGGAGGATTTGGGAACACTGAAGCTTTCTTT.

There are a few counts of this clonotype. The chain links TRBV12-3 or TRBV12-4 to TRBJ1-5, with 8 bases matching TRBD1. V shed 7 bases, J shed 2 bases, and the junction held 4 bases outside the gene matches. CDR3 length equals 14 residues. The CDR3 bases are TGTGCCAGCACCCAGACAGGGGGCAATCAGCCCCAGCATTTT. This translates into CASTQTGGNQPQHF.

This clonotype showed up just a few times. The CDR3, as DNA: TGCGCCAGCAGCTTGACGGGGGGCCCGGATCAGTATTTT. Translating gives CASSLTGGPDQYF. The chain couples TRBV5-1 to TRBJ2-3, with a weak D call TRBD2 (7 bases). The germline V gene encodes CDR1 SGHRS and CDR2 YFSETQ. V gave up 1 base and J gave up 12 bases, with 15 bases separating them. The CDR3 extends over 13 amino acids.

This clonotype was counted many times. The rearrangement uses TRBV20-1 and TRBJ2-3; D may be TRBD2 (7 bases). This CDR3 comprises 15 residues. The V end lost 6 bases, the J end lost 5 bases, and 21 bases lay between the germline ends. Germline CDR1 reads DFQATT; CDR2 reads SNEGSKA (reference sequence). CDR3 sequence (DNA): TGCAGTGCCCCGGACGGCGCGGGGGCGAAAGATACGCAGTATTTT. Encoded protein: CSAPDGAGAKDTQYF.

This clonotype has more than one count but fewer than ten. This sequence joins TRBV10-3 and TRBJ1-1; tentatively, D is TRBD1 (6 bases). Between the trimmed V and J ends, which lost 7 bases and 4 bases, there was a span of 10 bases. The CDR3 covers 12 residues. Germline assignment: CDR1 ENHRY and CDR2 SYGVKD. The DNA for the CDR3 is TGTGCCATCAAAGGACAGAGCACTGAAGCTTTCTTT. The encoded protein is CAIKGQSTEAFF.

On this clonotype itself: The germline gene is not matched at one end of the junction; a read error may be the cause. J is TRBJ2-3 and V is TRBV20-1; TRBD2 matches 9 bases. The CDR3 is 16 residues long. Looked up from germline, CDR1 is DFQATT and CDR2 is SNEGSKA (reference sequence). The CDR3 loop reads CCARDPLAGSTDTQYF. The CDR3, as DNA: TGCTGTGCTAGAGATCCCCTAGCGGGGAGCACAGATACGCAGTATTTT.